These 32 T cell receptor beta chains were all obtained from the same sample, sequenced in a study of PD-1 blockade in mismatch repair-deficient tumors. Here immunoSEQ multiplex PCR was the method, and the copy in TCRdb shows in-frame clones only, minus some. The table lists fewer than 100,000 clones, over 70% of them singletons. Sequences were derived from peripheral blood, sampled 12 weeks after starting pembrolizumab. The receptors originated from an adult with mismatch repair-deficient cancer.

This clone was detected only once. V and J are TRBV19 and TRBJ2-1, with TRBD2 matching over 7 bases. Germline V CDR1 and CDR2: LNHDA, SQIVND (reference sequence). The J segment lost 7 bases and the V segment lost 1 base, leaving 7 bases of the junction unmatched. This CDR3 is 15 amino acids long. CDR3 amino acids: CASSIGFASGNEQFF. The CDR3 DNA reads TGTGCCAGTAGTATAGGGTTTGCTAGCGGAAATGAGCAGTTCTTC.

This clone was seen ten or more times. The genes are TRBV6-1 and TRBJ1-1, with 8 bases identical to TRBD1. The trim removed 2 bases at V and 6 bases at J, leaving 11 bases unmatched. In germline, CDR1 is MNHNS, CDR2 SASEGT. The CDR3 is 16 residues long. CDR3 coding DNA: TGTGCCAGCAGTGAACAACGGGACAGGATTTACGCTGAAGCTTTCTTT. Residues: CASSEQRDRIYAEAFF.

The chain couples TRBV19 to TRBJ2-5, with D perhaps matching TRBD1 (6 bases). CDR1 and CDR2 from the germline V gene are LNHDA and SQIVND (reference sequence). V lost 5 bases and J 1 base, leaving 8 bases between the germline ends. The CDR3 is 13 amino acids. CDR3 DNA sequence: TGTGCCAGTAGTGACAGGTCCCAAGAGACCCAGTACTTC. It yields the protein CASSDRSQETQYF.

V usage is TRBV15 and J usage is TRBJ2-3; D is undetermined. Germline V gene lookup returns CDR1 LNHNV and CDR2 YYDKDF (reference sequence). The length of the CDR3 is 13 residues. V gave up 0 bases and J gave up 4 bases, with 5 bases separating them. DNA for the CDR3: TGTGCCACCAGCAGAGATCCCGCAGATACGCAGTATTTT. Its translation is CATSRDPADTQYF.

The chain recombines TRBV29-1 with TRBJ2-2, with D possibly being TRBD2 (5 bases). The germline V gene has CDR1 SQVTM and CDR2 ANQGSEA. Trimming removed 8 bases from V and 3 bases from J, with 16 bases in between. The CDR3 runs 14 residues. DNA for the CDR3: TGCAGCTCCCGCGGAGGCGGAGACACCGGGGAGCTGTTTTTT. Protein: CSSRGGGDTGELFF.

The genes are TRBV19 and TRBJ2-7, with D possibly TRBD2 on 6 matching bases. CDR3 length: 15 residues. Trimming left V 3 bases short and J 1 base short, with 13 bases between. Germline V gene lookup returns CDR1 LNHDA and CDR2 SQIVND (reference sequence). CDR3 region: CASSISGAESYEQYF. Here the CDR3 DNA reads TGTGCCAGTAGTATTTCGGGAGCGGAATCCTACGAGCAGTACTTC.

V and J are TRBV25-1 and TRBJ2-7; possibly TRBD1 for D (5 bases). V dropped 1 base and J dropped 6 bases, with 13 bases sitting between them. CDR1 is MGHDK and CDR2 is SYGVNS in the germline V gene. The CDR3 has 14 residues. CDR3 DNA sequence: TGTGCCAGCAGTGAATTGAAGGCCAGGGCCGAGCAGTACTTC. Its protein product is CASSELKARAEQYF.

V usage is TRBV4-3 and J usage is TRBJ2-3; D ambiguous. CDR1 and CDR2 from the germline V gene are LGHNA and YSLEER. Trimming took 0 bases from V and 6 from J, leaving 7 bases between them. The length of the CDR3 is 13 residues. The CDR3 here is CASSQDKGDTQYF. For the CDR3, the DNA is TGCGCCAGCAGCCAAGATAAGGGCGATACGCAGTATTTT.

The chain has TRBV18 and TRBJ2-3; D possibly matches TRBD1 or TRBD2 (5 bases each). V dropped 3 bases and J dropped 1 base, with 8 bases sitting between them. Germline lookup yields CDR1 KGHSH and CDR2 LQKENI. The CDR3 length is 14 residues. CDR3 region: CASSPGRGTDTQYF. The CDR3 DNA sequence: TGTGCCAGCTCACCGGGGCGGGGCACAGATACGCAGTATTTT.

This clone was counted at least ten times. The CDR3 spells CASSLNGGRSTGELFF. The CDR3 DNA follows: TGTGCCAGCAGCTTAAATGGGGGAAGAAGCACCGGGGAGCTGTTTTTT. The chain couples TRBV7-3 to TRBJ2-2; the D gene could be TRBD1 or TRBD2 (5 bases each). The germline V gene encodes CDR1 SGHTA and CDR2 FQGTGA. V lost 1 base to trimming and J lost 4 bases, with 13 bases between them. The CDR3 sequence is 16 residues long.

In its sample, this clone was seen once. This chain's CDR3 is CASSSIQGPYEQYF. The CDR3 nucleotides are TGTGCCAGCAGTTCGATACAGGGGCCCTACGAGCAGTACTTC. The chain joins TRBV6-5 to TRBJ2-5; 7 positions agree with TRBD1. TRBJ2-7 explains the end of the DNA better; the J call may be wrong. Germline CDR1 MNHEY, CDR2 SVGAGI. The CDR3 is 14 amino acids.

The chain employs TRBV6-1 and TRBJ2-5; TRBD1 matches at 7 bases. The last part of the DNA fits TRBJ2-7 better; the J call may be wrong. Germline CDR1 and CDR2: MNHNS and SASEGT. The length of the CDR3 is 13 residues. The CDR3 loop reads CASRNRGSYEQYF. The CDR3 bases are TGTGCCAGCAGGAACAGGGGCTCCTACGAGCAGTACTTC.

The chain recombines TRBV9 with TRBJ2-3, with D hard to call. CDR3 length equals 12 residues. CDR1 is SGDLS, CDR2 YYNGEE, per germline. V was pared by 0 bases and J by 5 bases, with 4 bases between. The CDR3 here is CASSVALDTQYF. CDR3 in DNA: TGTGCCAGCAGCGTAGCTCTAGATACGCAGTATTTT.

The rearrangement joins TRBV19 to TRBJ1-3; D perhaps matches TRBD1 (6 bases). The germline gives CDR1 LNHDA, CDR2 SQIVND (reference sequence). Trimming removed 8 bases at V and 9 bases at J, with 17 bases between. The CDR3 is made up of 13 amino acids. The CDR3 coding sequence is TGTGCCAGTCAGGCAGGGGAGTGGACCACCATATATTTT. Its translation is CASQAGEWTTIYF.

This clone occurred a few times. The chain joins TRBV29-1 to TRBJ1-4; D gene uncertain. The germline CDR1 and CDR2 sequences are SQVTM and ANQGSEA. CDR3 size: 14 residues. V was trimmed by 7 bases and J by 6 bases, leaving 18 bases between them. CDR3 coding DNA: TGCAGCGCCGCGGAAGGGCGAACAGATGAAAAACTGTTTTTT. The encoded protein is CSAAEGRTDEKLFF.

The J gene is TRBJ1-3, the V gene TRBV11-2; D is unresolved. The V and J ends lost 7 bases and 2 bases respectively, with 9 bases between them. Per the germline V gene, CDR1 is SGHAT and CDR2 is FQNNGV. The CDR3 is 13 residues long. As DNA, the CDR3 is TGTGCCAGCATGACAACGGCTGGAAACACCATATATTTT. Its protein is CASMTTAGNTIYF. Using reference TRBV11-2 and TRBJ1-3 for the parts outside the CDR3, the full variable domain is EAGVAQSPRYKIIEKRQSVAFWCNPISGHATLYWYQQILGQGPKLLIQFQNNGVVDDSQLPKDRFSAERLKGVDSTLKIQPAKLEDSAVYLCASMTTAGNTIYFGEGSWLTVV.

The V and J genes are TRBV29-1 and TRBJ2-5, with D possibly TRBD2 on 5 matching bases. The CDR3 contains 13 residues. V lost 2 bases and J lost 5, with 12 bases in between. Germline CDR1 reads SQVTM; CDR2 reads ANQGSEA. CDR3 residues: CSVESLASETQYF. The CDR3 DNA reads TGCAGCGTTGAATCCCTAGCATCCGAGACCCAGTACTTC.

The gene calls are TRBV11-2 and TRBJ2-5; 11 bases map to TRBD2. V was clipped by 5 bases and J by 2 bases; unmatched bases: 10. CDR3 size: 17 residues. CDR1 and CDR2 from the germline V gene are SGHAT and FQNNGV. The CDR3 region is CASSLSGRLAGQETQYF. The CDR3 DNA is TGTGCCAGCAGCCTTTCAGGGCGACTAGCGGGGCAAGAGACCCAGTACTTC.

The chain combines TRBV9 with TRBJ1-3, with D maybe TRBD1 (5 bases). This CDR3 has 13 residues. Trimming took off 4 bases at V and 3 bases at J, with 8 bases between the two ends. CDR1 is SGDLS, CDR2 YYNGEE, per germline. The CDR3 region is CASSPGNGNTIYF. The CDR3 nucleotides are TGTGCCAGCAGCCCAGGGAATGGAAACACCATATATTTT.

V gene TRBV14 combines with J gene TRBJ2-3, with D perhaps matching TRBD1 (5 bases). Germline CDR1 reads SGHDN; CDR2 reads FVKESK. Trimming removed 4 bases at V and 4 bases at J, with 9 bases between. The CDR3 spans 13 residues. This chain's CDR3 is CASSRWGADTQYF. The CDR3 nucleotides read TGTGCCAGCAGCCGATGGGGCGCAGATACGCAGTATTTT. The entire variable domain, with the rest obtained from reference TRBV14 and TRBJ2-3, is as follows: EAGVTQFPSHSVIEKGQTVTLRCDPISGHDNLYWYRRVMGKEIKFLLHFVKESKQDESGMPNNRFLAERTGGTYSTLKVQPAELEDSGVYFCASSRWGADTQYFGPGTRLTVL.

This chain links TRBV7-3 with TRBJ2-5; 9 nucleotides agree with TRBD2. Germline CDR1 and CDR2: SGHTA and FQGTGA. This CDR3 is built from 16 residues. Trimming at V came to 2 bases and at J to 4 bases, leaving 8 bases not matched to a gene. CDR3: CASSLSPAGGSETQYF. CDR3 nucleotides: TGTGCCAGCAGCTTATCCCCAGCGGGAGGATCAGAGACCCAGTACTTC.

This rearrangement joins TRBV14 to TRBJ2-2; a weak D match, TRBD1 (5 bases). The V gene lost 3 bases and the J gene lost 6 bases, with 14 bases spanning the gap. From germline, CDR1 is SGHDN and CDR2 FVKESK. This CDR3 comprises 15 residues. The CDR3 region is CASSHGQGFSGELFF. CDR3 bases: TGTGCCAGCAGCCATGGGCAGGGTTTCTCCGGGGAGCTGTTTTTT.

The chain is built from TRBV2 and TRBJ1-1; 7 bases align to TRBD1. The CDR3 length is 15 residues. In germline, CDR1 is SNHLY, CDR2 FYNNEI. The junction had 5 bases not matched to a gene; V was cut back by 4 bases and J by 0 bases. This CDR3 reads CASSGRQGLNTEAFF. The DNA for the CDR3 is TGTGCCAGCAGTGGTCGACAGGGCTTGAACACTGAAGCTTTCTTT. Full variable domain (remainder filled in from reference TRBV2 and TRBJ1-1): EPEVTQTPSHQVTQMGQEVILRCVPISNHLYFYWYRQILGQKVEFLVSFYNNEISEKSEIFDDQFSVERPDGSNFTLKIRSTKLEDSAMYFCASSGRQGLNTEAFFGQGTRLTVV.

The CDR3 here is CASSLVGTNPDTQYF. The CDR3 nucleotides are TGTGCCAGCAGCTTGGTAGGGACGAACCCAGATACGCAGTATTTT. The chain couples TRBV5-6 to TRBJ2-3; D may correspond to TRBD1 or TRBD2 (5 bases each). CDR1 is SGHDT, CDR2 YYEEEE, per germline. This CDR3 is built from 15 residues. V was clipped by 0 bases and J by 4 bases, with 12 bases between them.

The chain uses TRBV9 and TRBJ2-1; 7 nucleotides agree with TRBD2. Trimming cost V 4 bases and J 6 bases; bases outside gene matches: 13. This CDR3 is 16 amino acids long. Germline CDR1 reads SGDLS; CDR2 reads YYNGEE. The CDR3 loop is CASSLGQGGPGNEQFF. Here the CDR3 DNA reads TGTGCCAGCAGCTTAGGTCAGGGAGGGCCGGGCAATGAGCAGTTCTTC.

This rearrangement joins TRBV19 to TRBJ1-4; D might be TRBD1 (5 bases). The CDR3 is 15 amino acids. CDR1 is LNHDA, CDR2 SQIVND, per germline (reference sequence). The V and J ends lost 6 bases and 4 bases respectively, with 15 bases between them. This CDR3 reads CASSLAQGFNEKLFF. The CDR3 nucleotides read TGTGCCAGTAGCTTAGCGCAGGGATTTAATGAAAAACTGTTTTTT.

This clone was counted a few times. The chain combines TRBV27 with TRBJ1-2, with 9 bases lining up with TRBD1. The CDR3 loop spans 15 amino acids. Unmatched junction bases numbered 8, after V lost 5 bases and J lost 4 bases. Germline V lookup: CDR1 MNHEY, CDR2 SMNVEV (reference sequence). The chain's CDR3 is CASSPRDRAAYGYTF. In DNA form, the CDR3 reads TGTGCCAGCAGTCCCCGGGACAGGGCGGCCTATGGCTACACCTTC.

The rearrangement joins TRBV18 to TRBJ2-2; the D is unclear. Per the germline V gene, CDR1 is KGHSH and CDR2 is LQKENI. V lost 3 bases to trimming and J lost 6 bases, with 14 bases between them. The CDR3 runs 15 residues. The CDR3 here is CASSPYAGGPGELFF. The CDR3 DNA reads TGTGCCAGCTCACCCTATGCAGGCGGTCCCGGGGAGCTGTTTTTT.

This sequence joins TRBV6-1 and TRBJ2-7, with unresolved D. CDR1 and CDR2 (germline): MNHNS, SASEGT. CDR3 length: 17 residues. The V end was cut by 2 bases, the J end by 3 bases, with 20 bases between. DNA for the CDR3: TGTGCCAGCAGTGAAAGGGATAGGACGGCCCGACGCTACGAGCAGTACTTC. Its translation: CASSERDRTARRYEQYF.

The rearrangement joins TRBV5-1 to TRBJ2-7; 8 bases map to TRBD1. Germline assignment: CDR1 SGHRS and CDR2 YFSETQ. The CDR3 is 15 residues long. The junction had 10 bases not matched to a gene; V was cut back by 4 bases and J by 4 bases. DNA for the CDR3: TGCGCCAGCAGCCCACGACAGGGGACTGTTTACGAGCAGTACTTC. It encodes CASSPRQGTVYEQYF.

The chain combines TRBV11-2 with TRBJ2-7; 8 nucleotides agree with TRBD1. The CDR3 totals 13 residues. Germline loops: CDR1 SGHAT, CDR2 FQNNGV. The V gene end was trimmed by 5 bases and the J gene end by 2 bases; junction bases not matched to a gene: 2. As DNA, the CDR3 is TGTGCCAGCAGCGGCAGGGGGCCCTACGAGCAGTACTTC. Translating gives CASSGRGPYEQYF.

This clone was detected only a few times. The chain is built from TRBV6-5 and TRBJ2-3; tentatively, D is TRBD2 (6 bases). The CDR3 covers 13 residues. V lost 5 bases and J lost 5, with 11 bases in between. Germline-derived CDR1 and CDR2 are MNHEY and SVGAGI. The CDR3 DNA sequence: TGTGCCAGCAGTGTACCGGGGGTAGATACGCAGTATTTT. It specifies CASSVPGVDTQYF.